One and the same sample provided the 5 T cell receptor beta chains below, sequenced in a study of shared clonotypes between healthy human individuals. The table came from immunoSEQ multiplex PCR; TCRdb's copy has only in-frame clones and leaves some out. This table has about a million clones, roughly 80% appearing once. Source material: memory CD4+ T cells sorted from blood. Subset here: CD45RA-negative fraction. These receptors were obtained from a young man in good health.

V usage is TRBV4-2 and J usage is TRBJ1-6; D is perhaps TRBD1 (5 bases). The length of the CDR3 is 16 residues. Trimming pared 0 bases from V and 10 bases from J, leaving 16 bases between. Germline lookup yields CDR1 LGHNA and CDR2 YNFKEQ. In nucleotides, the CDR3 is TGTGCCAGCAGCCAAGATGGTGGTCTCCAGGGATCACCCCTCCACTTT. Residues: CASSQDGGLQGSPLHF.

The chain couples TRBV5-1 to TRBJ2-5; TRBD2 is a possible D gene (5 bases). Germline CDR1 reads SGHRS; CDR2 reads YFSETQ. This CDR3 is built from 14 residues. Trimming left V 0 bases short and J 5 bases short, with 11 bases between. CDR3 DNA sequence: TGCGCCAGCAGCTTGGGGGAGTTGATGGAGACCCAGTACTTC. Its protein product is CASSLGELMETQYF.

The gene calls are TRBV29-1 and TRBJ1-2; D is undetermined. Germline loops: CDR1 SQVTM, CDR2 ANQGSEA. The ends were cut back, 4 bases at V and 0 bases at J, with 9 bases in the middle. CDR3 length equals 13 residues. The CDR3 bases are TGCAGCGTTGGGACCTACACTAACTATGGCTACACCTTC. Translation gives CSVGTYTNYGYTF. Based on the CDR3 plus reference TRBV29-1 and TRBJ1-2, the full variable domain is SAVISQKPSRDICQRGTSLTIQCQVDSQVTMMFWYRQQPGQSLTLIATANQGSEATYESGFVIDKFPISRPNLTFSTLTVSNMSPEDSSIYLCSVGTYTNYGYTFGSGTRLTVV.

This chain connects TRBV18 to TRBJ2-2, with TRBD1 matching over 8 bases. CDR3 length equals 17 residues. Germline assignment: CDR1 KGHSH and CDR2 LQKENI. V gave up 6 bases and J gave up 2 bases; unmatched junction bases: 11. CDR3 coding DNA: TGTGCCAGCTCTCCGGGTAGTGGGACAGGCAACACCGGGGAGCTGTTTTTT. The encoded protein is CASSPGSGTGNTGELFF. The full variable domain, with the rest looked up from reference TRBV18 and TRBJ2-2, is NAGVMQNPRHLVRRRGQEARLRCSPMKGHSHVYWYRQLPEEGLKFMVYLQKENIIDESGMPKERFSAEFPKEGPSILRIQQVVRGDSAAYFCASSPGSGTGNTGELFFGEGSRLTVL.

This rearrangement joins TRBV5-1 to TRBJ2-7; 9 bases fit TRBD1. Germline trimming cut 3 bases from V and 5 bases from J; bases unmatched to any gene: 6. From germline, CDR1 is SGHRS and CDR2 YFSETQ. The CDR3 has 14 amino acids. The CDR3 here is CASSSTGGGDEQYF. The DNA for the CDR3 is TGCGCCAGCAGCTCGACAGGGGGTGGAGACGAGCAGTACTTC. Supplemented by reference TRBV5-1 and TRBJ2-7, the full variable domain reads KAGVTQTPRYLIKTRGQQVTLSCSPISGHRSVSWYQQTPGQGLQFLFEYFSETQRNKGNFPGRFSGRQFSNSRSEMNVSTLELGDSALYLCASSSTGGGDEQYFGPGTRLTVT.